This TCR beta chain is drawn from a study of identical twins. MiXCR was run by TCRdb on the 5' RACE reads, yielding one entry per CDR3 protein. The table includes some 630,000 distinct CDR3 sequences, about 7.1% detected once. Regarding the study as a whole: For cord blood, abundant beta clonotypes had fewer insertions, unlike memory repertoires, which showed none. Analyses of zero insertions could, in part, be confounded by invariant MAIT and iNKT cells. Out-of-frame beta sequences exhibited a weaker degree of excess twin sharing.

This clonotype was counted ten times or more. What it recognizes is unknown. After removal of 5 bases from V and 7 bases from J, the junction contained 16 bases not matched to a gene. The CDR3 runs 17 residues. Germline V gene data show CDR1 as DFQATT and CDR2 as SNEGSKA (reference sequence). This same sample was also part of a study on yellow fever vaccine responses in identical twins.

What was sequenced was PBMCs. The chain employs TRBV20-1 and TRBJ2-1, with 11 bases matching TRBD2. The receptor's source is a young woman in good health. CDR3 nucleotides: TGCAGTGCTGGGGGGTTTAGCGGGAGGGCCTTAGTTAATGAGCAGTTCTTC. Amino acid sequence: CSAGGFSGRALVNEQFF.